Presented here are 23 T cell receptor beta chains from one specimen sequenced in a study of CD8 T cells in Susac syndrome. After extraction with the RNeasy kit, about 0.45 to 1 ug of the RNA was reverse transcribed using random hexamers. TCRdb analysed the immunoSEQ multiplex PCR reads with MiXCR anew, one entry per CDR3 protein. The table has over 350,000 distinct CDR3 sequences, more than 80% seen once. The sample taken for sequencing was CD8+ T cells from PBMCs. These receptor sequences come from a human donor with multiple sclerosis.

V is TRBV12-3 or TRBV12-4 and J is TRBJ2-2; D call uncertain. Trimming stripped 5 bases from V and 6 bases from J, with 13 bases between. The CDR3 is 14 residues long. The CDR3 here is CASSQTPGAGELFF. The CDR3 region has the DNA TGTGCCAGCAGTCAGACACCCGGAGCCGGGGAGCTGTTTTTT.

This chain joins TRBV6-2 or TRBV6-3 and TRBJ1-2; D possibly corresponds to TRBD1 (6 bases). The germline V and J ends were trimmed by 5 bases and 7 bases, with 20 bases remaining between them. This CDR3 region has 15 residues. The germline CDR1 and CDR2 sequences are MNHEY and SVGEGT. The CDR3 coding sequence is TGTGCCAGCAGTCTCCGGGGGGGGGCGCCCCTTGGCTACACCTTC. Translation gives CASSLRGGAPLGYTF.

J is TRBJ2-1 and V is TRBV12-3 or TRBV12-4; D is perhaps TRBD1 (6 bases). The CDR3 is 12 residues long. V gave up 9 bases and J gave up 3 bases, with 9 bases separating them. This chain's CDR3 is CASGTNYNEQFF. CDR3 nucleotides: TGTGCCAGTGGGACAAACTACAATGAGCAGTTCTTC.

The chain joins TRBV7-9 to TRBJ1-1; D remains unclear. This CDR3 is 14 amino acids long. Trimming removed 2 bases from V and 5 bases from J, with 12 bases in between. Per germline, CDR1 SEHNR and CDR2 FQNEAQ (reference sequence). The CDR3 sequence is CASSLSAAGTEAFF. In nucleotides, the CDR3 is TGTGCCAGCAGCTTATCAGCCGCGGGGACTGAAGCTTTCTTT.

The chain carries TRBV2 and TRBJ1-5, with TRBD1 matching over 9 bases. The germline V gene encodes CDR1 SNHLY and CDR2 FYNNEI. V trimming: 8 bases; J trimming: 7 bases; junction bases outside the gene matches: 9. The length of the CDR3 is 14 residues. The DNA of the CDR3 is TGTGCCAGCGGGGACAGGGAGGGGGAACAGCCCCAGCATTTT. Amino acids: CASGDREGEQPQHF.

The V gene is TRBV7-9, the J gene TRBJ1-2, with 7 bases matching TRBD1. Germline V gene lookup returns CDR1 SEHNR and CDR2 FQNEAQ (reference sequence). There are 15 residues in the CDR3. Trimming removed 5 bases from V and 4 bases from J; junction bases left unmatched: 10. CDR3: CASSITGDGSYGYTF. CDR3 DNA: TGTGCCAGCAGCATTACAGGGGACGGAAGCTATGGCTACACCTTC.

On this clonotype: The junction departs from the called germline gene at one end, perhaps through a read error. J is TRBJ1-1 and V is TRBV13; no reliable D call. The CDR3 totals 16 residues. Germline CDR1 and CDR2: PRHDT and FYEKMQ (reference sequence). This CDR3 reads CASSSVSRGMSTEAFF. As DNA, the CDR3 is TGTGCCAGCAGCTCGGTAAGCCGAGGGATGAGCACTGAGGCTTTCTTT.

This clonotype was seen a single time. The chain links TRBV3-1 to TRBJ2-1, with 10 nucleotides matching TRBD2. This CDR3 comprises 16 residues. With V trimmed by 3 bases and J by 7 bases, 9 bases remained unmatched. Looked up from germline, CDR1 is LGHDT and CDR2 is YNNKEL (reference sequence). The DNA of the CDR3 is TGTGCCAGCAGCCACCCTTCTAGCGGGAGTTCTAATGAGCAGTTCTTC. This gives the protein CASSHPSSGSSNEQFF.

The J gene is TRBJ1-2, the V gene TRBV9, with D uncertain. Germline V gene sequence: CDR1 SGDLS, CDR2 YYNGEE. V dropped 0 bases and J dropped 2 bases, with 11 bases sitting between them. The CDR3 sequence is 15 residues long. In DNA form, the CDR3 reads TGTGCCAGCAGCGTAGGGGCAGACCCAAACTATGGCTACACCTTC. It encodes CASSVGADPNYGYTF. The whole variable domain, remainder taken from reference TRBV9 and TRBJ1-2, is DSGVTQTPKHLITATGQRVTLRCSPRSGDLSVYWYQQSLDQGLQFLIQYYNGEERAKGNILERFSAQQFPDLHSELNLSSLELGDSALYFCASSVGADPNYGYTFGSGTRLTVV.

V is TRBV5-6 and J is TRBJ2-2; D unresolved. V lost 2 bases to trimming and J lost 3 bases, with 8 bases between them. The CDR3 spans 14 residues. CDR1 is SGHDT and CDR2 is YYEEEE in the germline V gene. Here the CDR3 reads CASSFGPHTGELFF. The CDR3 DNA is TGTGCCAGCAGCTTTGGACCTCACACCGGGGAGCTGTTTTTT.

This clonotype was detected only a few times. The chain couples TRBV29-1 to TRBJ2-2, with D unclear. Germline assignment: CDR1 SQVTM and CDR2 ANQGSEA. This CDR3 region has 11 residues. V lost 4 bases and J lost 1, with 1 base in between. CDR3 protein: CSVGNTGELFF. The CDR3 coding sequence is TGCAGCGTTGGGAACACCGGGGAGCTGTTTTTT.

The chain recombines TRBV19 with TRBJ2-7, with 9 bases matching TRBD1. The J segment lost 3 bases and the V segment lost 4 bases, leaving 10 bases of the junction unmatched. This CDR3 is 16 amino acids long. Germline V CDR1 and CDR2: LNHDA, SQIVND (reference sequence). As DNA, the CDR3 is TGTGCCAGTAGTACAGAGGGACAGGGTATGGGCTACGAGCAGTACTTC. Residues: CASSTEGQGMGYEQYF.

CDR3 protein: CASSFLAQSEEQYF. The CDR3 DNA reads as TGTGCCAGCAGTTTTTTGGCGCAAAGTGAAGAGCAGTACTTC. The chain uses TRBV12-3 or TRBV12-4 and TRBJ2-7; D uncertain. The CDR3 has 14 amino acids. The V and J ends lost 3 bases and 7 bases respectively, with 16 bases between them.

The V and J genes are TRBV27 and TRBJ2-7, with D hard to call. V was clipped by 0 bases and J by 3 bases, with 6 bases between them. The CDR3 has 13 amino acids. Germline V lookup: CDR1 MNHEY, CDR2 SMNVEV (reference sequence). CDR3 protein: CASSLSANYEQYF. The CDR3 coding sequence is TGTGCCAGCAGTTTATCAGCGAACTACGAGCAGTACTTC.

This clonotype was detected only once. The junction departs from germline at one end; a sequencing error may be responsible. The J gene is TRBJ1-3, the V gene TRBV4-1; D is ambiguous. CDR1 is MGHRA and CDR2 is YSYEKL in the germline V gene. The CDR3 is 15 amino acids. The CDR3 protein is CASSQVAGSENTIYF. The CDR3 DNA is TGCGCCAGCAGCCAAGTGGCGGGGTCTGAAAACACCATATATTTT.

This clonotype was counted ten times or more. The V gene is TRBV12-3 or TRBV12-4, the J gene TRBJ2-7; maybe TRBD2 (5 bases). The CDR3 runs to 14 residues. The germline V and J ends were trimmed by 2 bases and 0 bases, with 8 bases remaining between them. CDR3 bases: TGTGCCAGCAGTTTACCGGGGTCCTCCTACGAGCAGTACTTC. Translated: CASSLPGSSYEQYF.

The chain recombines TRBV4-1 with TRBJ2-3, with TRBD2 identical over 7 bases. The CDR3 loop spans 17 amino acids. Germline trimming cut 5 bases from V and 0 bases from J; bases unmatched to any gene: 11. From germline, CDR1 is MGHRA and CDR2 YSYEKL. The CDR3 is CASSFSESGESTDTQYF. Here the CDR3 DNA reads TGCGCCAGCAGCTTCTCCGAAAGCGGGGAAAGCACAGATACGCAGTATTTT.

The rearrangement links TRBV15 to TRBJ2-1; D possibly uses TRBD1 or TRBD2 (5 bases each). CDR1 LNHNV and CDR2 YYDKDF come from the germline V gene (reference sequence). V was cut by 5 bases and J by 8 bases, with 10 bases left in between. The CDR3 is 12 amino acids. The CDR3 reads CATSSSGHEQFF. The CDR3 DNA is TGTGCCACCAGCTCCTCGGGGCATGAGCAGTTCTTC.

This chain connects TRBV7-6 to TRBJ1-4; D remains ambiguous. The germline V gene has CDR1 SGHVS and CDR2 FNYEAQ. The CDR3 sequence is 13 residues long. Trimming removed 9 bases from V and 7 bases from J, with 15 bases in between. Here the CDR3 reads CASQPENGEKLFF. The DNA of the CDR3 is TGTGCCAGTCAACCTGAGAATGGTGAAAAACTGTTTTTT.

The rearrangement joins TRBV7-9 to TRBJ2-1; D not resolved. The CDR3 covers 16 residues. The V end lost 1 base, the J end lost 0 bases, and 10 bases lay between the germline ends. Germline CDR1 is SEHNR and CDR2 is FQNEAQ (reference sequence). The CDR3 coding sequence is TGTGCCAGCAGCTTAGGGGTCCAGAGCTCCTACAATGAGCAGTTCTTC. This encodes CASSLGVQSSYNEQFF.

The rearrangement uses TRBV7-8 and TRBJ2-1, with a tentative D call TRBD1 (5 bases). Germline CDR1 and CDR2: SGHVS and FQNEAQ. The CDR3 extends over 15 amino acids. The ends were cut back, 4 bases at V and 2 bases at J, with 12 bases in the middle. The CDR3: CASSSTGAPYNEQFF. The CDR3 nucleotides are TGTGCCAGCAGCTCCACAGGAGCACCCTACAATGAGCAGTTCTTC.

V usage is TRBV19 and J usage is TRBJ1-5; D might be TRBD1 (6 bases). The CDR3 has 15 amino acids. V was trimmed by 1 base and J by 7 bases, leaving 14 bases between them. Germline-derived CDR1 and CDR2 are LNHDA and SQIVND (reference sequence). This CDR3 reads CASSIASTGFQPQHF. The CDR3 DNA reads TGTGCCAGTAGTATAGCCAGCACAGGGTTCCAGCCCCAGCATTTT.

The genes are TRBV3-1 and TRBJ2-7, with no clear D. The CDR3 is 16 residues long. Germline V CDR1 and CDR2: LGHDT, YNNKEL (reference sequence). Trimming removed 0 bases at V and 3 bases at J, with 15 bases between. The CDR3 sequence: CASSQDFGGDHYEQYF. The CDR3 DNA is TGTGCCAGCAGCCAAGATTTTGGCGGCGACCACTACGAGCAGTACTTC.